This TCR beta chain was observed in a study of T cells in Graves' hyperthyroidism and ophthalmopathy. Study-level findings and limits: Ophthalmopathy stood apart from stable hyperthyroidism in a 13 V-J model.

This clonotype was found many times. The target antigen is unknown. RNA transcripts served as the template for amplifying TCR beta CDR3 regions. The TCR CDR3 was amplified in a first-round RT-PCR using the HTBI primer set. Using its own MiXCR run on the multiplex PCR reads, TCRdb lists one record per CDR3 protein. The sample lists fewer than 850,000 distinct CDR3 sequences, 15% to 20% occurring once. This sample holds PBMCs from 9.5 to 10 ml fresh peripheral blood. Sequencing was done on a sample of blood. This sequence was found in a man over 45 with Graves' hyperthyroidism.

CDR3 bases: TGTGCCTGGAGTGTAGGGACTAGCGCCTACAATGAGCAGTTCTTC. Residues: CAWSVGTSAYNEQFF. V is TRBV30 and J is TRBJ2-1, with 10 nucleotides matching TRBD2. V shed 0 bases, J shed 2 bases, and the junction held 1 base outside the gene matches. The CDR3 runs 15 residues. CDR1 is GTSNPN and CDR2 is SVGIG in the germline V gene (reference sequence).